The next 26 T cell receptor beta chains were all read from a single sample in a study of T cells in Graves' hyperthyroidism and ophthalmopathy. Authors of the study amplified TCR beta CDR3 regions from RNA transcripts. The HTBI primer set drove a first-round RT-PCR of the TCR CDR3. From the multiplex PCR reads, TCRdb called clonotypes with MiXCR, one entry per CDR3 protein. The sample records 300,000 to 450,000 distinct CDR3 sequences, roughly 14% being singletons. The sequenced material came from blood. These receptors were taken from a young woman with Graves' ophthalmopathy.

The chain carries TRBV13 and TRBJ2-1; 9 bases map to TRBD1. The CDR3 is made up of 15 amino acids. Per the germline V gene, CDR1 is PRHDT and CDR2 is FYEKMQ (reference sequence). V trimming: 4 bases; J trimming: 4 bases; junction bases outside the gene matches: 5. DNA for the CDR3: TGTGCCAGCAGCTCCCGGGGACAGGGTTACAATGAGCAGTTCTTC. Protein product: CASSSRGQGYNEQFF.

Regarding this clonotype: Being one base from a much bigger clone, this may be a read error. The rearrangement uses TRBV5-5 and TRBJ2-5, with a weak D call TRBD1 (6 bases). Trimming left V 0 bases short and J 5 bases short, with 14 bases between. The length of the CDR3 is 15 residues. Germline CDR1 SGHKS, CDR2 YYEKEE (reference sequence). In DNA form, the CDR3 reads TGTGCCAGCAGCTTGGATCAGACAGGTTGGGAGACCCAGTACTTC. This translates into CASSLDQTGWETQYF.

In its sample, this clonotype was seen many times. CDR3 region: CASSYYPGGDYGYTF. CDR3 coding DNA: TGTGCCAGCAGTTACTATCCAGGCGGCGACTATGGCTACACCTTC. V is TRBV6-6 and J is TRBJ1-2; D gene ambiguous. Germline CDR1 MNHNY, CDR2 SVGAGI (reference sequence). Trimming shortened V by 1 base and J by 3 bases, and 12 bases separated the two germline ends. The CDR3 has 15 amino acids.

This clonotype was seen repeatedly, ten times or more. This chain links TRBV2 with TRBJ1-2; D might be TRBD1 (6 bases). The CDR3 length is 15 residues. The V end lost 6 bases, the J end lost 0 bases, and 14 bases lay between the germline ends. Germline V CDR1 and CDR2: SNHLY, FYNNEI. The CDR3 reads CASRRRDTANYGYTF. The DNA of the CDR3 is TGTGCCAGCAGGCGCCGGGACACCGCTAACTATGGCTACACCTTC.

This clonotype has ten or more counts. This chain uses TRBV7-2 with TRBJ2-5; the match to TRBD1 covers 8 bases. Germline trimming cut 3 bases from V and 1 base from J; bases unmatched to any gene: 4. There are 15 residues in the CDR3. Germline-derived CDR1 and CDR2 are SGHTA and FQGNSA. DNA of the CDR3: TGTGCCAGCAGCTTCAGGACAGGGTTCCAAGAGACCCAGTACTTC. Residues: CASSFRTGFQETQYF.

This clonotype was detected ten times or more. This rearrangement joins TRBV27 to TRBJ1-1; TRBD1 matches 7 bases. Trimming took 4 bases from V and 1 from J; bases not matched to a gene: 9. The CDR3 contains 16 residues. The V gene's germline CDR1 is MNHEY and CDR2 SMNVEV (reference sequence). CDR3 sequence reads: CASSYTTGFKNTEAFF. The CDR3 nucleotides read TGTGCCAGCAGTTACACGACAGGGTTCAAGAACACTGAAGCTTTCTTT.

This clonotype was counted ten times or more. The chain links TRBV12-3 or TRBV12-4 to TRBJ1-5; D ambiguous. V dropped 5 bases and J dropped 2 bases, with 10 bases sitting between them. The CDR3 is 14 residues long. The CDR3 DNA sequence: TGTGCCAGCAGTCACCCTGGAGGCAATCAGCCCCAGCATTTT. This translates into CASSHPGGNQPQHF.

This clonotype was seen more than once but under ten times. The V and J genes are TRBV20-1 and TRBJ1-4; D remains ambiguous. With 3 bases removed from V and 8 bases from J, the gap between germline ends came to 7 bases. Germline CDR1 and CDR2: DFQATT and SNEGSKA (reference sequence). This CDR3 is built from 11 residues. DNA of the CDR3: TGCAGTGCTAGTTTTTTGGAAAAACTGTTTTTT. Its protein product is CSASFLEKLFF.

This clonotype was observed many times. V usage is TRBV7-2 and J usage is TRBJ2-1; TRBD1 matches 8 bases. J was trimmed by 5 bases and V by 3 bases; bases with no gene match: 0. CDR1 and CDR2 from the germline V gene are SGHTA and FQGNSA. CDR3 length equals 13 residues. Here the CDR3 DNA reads TGTGCCAGCAGCTTGGGACAGGACAATGAGCAGTTCTTC. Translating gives CASSLGQDNEQFF. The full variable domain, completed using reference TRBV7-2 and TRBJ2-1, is GAGVSQSPSNKVTEKGKDVELRCDPISGHTALYWYRQSLGQGLEFLIYFQGNSAPDKSGLPSDRFSAERTGGSVSTLTIQRTQQEDSAVYLCASSLGQDNEQFFGPGTRLTVL.

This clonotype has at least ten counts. CDR3 bases: TGTGCCAGCAGTTATTCCCGACCAACAGGCGGTGAAAAACTGTTTTTT. Translation: CASSYSRPTGGEKLFF. V gene TRBV6-1 combines with J gene TRBJ1-4, with a possible D match to TRBD1 (5 bases). In germline, CDR1 is MNHNS, CDR2 SASEGT. The CDR3 is 16 residues long. V lost 5 bases, J lost 7 bases, and 20 bases lay in between.

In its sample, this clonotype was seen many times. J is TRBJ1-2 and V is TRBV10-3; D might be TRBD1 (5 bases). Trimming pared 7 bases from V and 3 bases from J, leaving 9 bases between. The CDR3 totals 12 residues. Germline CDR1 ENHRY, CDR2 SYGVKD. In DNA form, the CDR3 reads TGTGCCATCAACGGGGGGGACTATGGCTACACCTTC. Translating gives CAINGGDYGYTF.

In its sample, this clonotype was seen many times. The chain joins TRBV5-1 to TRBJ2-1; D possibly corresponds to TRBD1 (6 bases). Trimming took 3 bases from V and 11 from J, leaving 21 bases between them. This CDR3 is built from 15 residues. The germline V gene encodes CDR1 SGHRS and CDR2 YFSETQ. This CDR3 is CASSSVGGSVVKQFF. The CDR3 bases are TGCGCCAGCAGCTCGGTAGGGGGTTCGGTAGTGAAGCAGTTCTTC.

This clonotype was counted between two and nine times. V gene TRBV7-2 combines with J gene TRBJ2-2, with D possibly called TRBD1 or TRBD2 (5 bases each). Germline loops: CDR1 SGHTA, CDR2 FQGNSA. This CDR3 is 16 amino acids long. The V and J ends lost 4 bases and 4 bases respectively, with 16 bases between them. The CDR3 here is CASSSFLGTGTGELFF. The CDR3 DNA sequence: TGTGCCAGCAGCTCTTTTCTAGGGACGGGCACCGGGGAGCTGTTTTTT.

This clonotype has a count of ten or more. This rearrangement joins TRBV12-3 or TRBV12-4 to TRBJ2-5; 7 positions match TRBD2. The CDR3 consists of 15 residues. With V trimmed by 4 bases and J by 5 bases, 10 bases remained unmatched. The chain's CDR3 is CASSSGGGGRETQYF. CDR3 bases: TGTGCCAGCAGTTCCGGTGGGGGGGGTCGGGAGACCCAGTACTTC.

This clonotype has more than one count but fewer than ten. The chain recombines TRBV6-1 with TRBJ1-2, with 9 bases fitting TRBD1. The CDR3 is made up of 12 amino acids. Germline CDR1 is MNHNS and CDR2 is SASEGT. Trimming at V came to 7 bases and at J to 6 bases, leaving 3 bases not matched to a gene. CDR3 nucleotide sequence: TGTGCCAGCATTGACAGGGGGAATGGCTACACCTTC. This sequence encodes CASIDRGNGYTF.

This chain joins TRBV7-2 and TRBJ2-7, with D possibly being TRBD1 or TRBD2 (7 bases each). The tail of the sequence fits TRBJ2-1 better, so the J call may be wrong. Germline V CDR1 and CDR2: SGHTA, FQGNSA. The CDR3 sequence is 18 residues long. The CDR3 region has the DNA TGTGCCAGCAGCCACGAGGCGGAACAGGGGACTATCTCCTACGAGCAGTTCTTC. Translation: CASSHEAEQGTISYEQFF.

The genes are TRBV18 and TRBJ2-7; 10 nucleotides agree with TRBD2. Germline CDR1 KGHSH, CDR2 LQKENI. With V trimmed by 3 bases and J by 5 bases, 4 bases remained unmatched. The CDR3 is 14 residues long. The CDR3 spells CASSPSGGTDEQYF. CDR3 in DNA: TGTGCCAGCTCACCTAGCGGGGGGACCGACGAGCAGTACTTC.

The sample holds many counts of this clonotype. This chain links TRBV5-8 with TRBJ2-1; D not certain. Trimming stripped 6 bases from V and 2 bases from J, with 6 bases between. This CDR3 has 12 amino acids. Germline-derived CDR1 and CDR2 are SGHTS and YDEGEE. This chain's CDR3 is CASTTPYNEQFF. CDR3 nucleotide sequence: TGTGCCAGCACTACCCCCTACAATGAGCAGTTCTTC.

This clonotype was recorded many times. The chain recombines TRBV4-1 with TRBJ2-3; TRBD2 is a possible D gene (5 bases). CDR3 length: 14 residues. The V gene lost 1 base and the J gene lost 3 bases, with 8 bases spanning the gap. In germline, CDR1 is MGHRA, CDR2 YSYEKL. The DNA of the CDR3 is TGCGCCAGCAGCCAAGTTGAGGGAACAGATACGCAGTATTTT. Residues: CASSQVEGTDTQYF.

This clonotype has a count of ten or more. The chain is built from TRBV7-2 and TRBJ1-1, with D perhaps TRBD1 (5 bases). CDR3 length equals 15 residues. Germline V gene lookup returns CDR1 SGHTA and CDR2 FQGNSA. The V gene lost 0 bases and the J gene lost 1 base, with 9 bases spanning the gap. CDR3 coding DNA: TGTGCCAGCAGCTTAGCAACCGGACAGAACACTGAAGCTTTCTTT. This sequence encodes CASSLATGQNTEAFF. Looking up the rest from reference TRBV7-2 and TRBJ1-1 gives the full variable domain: GAGVSQSPSNKVTEKGKDVELRCDPISGHTALYWYRQSLGQGLEFLIYFQGNSAPDKSGLPSDRFSAERTGGSVSTLTIQRTQQEDSAVYLCASSLATGQNTEAFFGQGTRLTVV.

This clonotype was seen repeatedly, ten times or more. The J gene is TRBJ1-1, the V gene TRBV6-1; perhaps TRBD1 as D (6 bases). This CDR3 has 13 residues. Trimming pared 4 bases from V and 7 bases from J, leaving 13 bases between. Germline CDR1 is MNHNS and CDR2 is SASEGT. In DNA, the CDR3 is TGTGCCAGCAGTGTCAGACAGGCTGGTGAAGCTTTCTTT. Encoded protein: CASSVRQAGEAFF.

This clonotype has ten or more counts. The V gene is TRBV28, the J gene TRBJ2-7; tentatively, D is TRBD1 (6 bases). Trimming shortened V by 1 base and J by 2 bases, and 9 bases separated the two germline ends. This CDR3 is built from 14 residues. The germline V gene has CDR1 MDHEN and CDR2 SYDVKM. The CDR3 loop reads CASSLSGTPYEQYF. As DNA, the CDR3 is TGTGCCAGCAGTTTATCGGGGACACCCTACGAGCAGTACTTC.

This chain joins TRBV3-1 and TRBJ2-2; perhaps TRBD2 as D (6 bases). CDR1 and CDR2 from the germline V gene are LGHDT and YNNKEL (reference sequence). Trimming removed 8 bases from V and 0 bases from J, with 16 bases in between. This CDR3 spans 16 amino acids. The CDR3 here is CASLPGETTNTGELFF. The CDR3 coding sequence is TGTGCCAGCCTGCCGGGGGAGACGACGAACACCGGGGAGCTGTTTTTT.

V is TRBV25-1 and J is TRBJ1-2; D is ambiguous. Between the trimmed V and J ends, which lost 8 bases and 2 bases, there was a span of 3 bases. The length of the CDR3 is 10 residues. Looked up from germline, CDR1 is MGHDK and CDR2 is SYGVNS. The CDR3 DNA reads TGTGCCAGCGAAAACTATGGCTACACCTTC. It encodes CASENYGYTF.

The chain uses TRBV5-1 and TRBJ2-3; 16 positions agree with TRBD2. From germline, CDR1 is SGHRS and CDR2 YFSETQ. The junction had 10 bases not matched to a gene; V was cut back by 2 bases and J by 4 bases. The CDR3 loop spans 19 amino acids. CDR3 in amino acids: CASSLNSGTSGGASDTQYF. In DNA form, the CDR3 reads TGCGCCAGCAGCTTAAACTCCGGGACTAGCGGGGGGGCATCAGATACGCAGTATTTT.

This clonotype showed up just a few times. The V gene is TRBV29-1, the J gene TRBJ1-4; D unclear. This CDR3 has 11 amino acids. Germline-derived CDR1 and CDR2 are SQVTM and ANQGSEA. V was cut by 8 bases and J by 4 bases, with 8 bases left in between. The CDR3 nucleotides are TGCAGCTCGTGGATTAATGAAAAACTGTTTTTT. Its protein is CSSWINEKLFF. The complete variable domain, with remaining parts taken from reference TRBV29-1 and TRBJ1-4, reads SAVISQKPSRDICQRGTSLTIQCQVDSQVTMMFWYRQQPGQSLTLIATANQGSEATYESGFVIDKFPISRPNLTFSTLTVSNMSPEDSSIYLCSSWINEKLFFGSGTQLSVL.